This TCR beta chain was found in a study of blood T cells in healthy people across ages. Investigators took about 9.1 milliliters of peripheral blood from every donor. Total RNA extraction produced at least 5 micrograms (per sample) for the study. Study-level findings and limits: Diversity figures based on one million T cells were deemed too low.

The V gene's germline CDR1 is SEHNR and CDR2 FQNEAQ (reference sequence). There are 15 residues in the CDR3. Together with a sample-barcoded 5' primer, a J-beta primer mix was included in a second PCR lasting about 7 to 12 cycles. The template-switch adaptor, which had 12 random nucleotides, put a tag on each cDNA molecule. Via MiXCR, TCRdb re-called the 5' RACE reads, giving one row per CDR3 protein. Here the sample spans about 1.8 million distinct CDR3 sequences, just under 50% being singletons. On this clonotype: What it recognizes is unknown. A junction boundary mismatches the germline segment, possibly from a read error.

This chain uses TRBV7-9 with TRBJ1-2; D is perhaps TRBD1 (5 bases). The source is a woman between 40 and 55 years old in good health. Sequencing was performed on blood. The CDR3 sequence: CASSGIQGALGGCTF. CDR3 bases: TGTGCCAGCAGCGGAATTCAAGGGGCGCTCGGTGGCTGCACCTTC.